One sample yielded the 5 T cell receptor beta chains listed below, sequenced in a study of CD8 T cells in Susac syndrome. After extraction with the RNeasy kit, about 0.45 to 1 ug of the RNA was reverse transcribed using random hexamers. A single record per CDR3 protein comes from TCRdb applying MiXCR to the immunoSEQ multiplex PCR reads. This sample has some 200,000 distinct CDR3 sequences, with over 85% found just once. The material sequenced was CD4+ T cells from PBMCs. These receptors were obtained from a human donor in good health.

The J gene is TRBJ2-7, the V gene TRBV5-1; D is unresolved. CDR1 is SGHRS and CDR2 is YFSETQ in the germline V gene. With 5 bases removed from V and 3 bases from J, the gap between germline ends came to 15 bases. This CDR3 is built from 14 residues. The CDR3 DNA reads TGCGCCAGCAGGTCGTCCCTTTCCGTCTACGAGCAGTACTTC. This encodes CASRSSLSVYEQYF.

V is TRBV7-9 and J is TRBJ2-3; D uncertain. V lost 2 bases and J lost 3, with 9 bases in between. CDR1 is SEHNR, CDR2 FQNEAQ, per germline (reference sequence). CDR3 length: 14 residues. The CDR3 protein is CASSLLQITDTQYF. CDR3 coding DNA: TGTGCCAGCAGCTTATTACAGATTACAGATACGCAGTATTTT. The full variable domain, in which reference TRBV7-9 and TRBJ2-3 provide the parts outside the CDR3, is DTGVSQNPRHKITKRGQNVTFRCDPISEHNRLYWYRQTLGQGPEFLTYFQNEAQLEKSRLLSDRFSAERPKGSFSTLEIQRTEQGDSAMYLCASSLLQITDTQYFGPGTRLTVL.

The chain has TRBV12-3 or TRBV12-4 and TRBJ2-2; 8 bases are a match to TRBD1. The ends lost 8 bases at V and 0 bases at J; junction bases unmatched: 17. This CDR3 comprises 19 residues. CDR3 coding DNA: TGTGCCAGCGGCCCCAGGGGGCGAGGGCTAGGGACGAACACCGGGGAGCTGTTTTTT. Protein: CASGPRGRGLGTNTGELFF.

The rearrangement uses TRBV29-1 and TRBJ2-7; TRBD1 agrees at 7 bases. Germline CDR1 SQVTM, CDR2 ANQGSEA. After removal of 4 bases from V and 5 bases from J, the junction contained 14 bases not matched to a gene. CDR3 length equals 15 residues. CDR3 nucleotides: TGCAGCGTTGCACAGGGGCTCTTTATGGGGAACGAGCAGTACTTC. Its translation: CSVAQGLFMGNEQYF.

The chain combines TRBV7-3 with TRBJ1-5; no clear D gene. CDR1 and CDR2 from the germline V gene are SGHTA and FQGTGA. V was shortened by 3 bases and J by 4 bases, with 7 bases between the two germline ends. The CDR3 is made up of 13 amino acids. DNA for the CDR3: TGTGCCAGCAGCTTGGACGCAAATCAGCCCCAGCATTTT. Amino acid sequence: CASSLDANQPQHF.